The clone carrying this TCR beta chain has a handful of counts. These data come from a study of T cells in Graves' hyperthyroidism and ophthalmopathy. This CDR3 contains 16 residues. Trimming pared 1 base from V and 4 bases from J, leaving 13 bases between. Germline CDR1 is PRHDT and CDR2 is FYEKMQ (reference sequence). RNA transcripts were the template for amplifying TCR beta CDR3 regions. When the TCR CDR3 underwent first-round RT-PCR, the HTBI primer set was used. TCRdb independently ran MiXCR on the multiplex PCR reads; one entry per CDR3 protein. The sample has some 500,000 distinct CDR3 sequences, over 13% seen once; the top ten hold about a sixth.

The sample consisted of blood. The chain has TRBV13 and TRBJ2-2; perhaps TRBD1 as D (6 bases). This receptor was taken from a woman aged 18-29 years with Graves' hyperthyroidism. CDR3 residues: CASSLDTGRVTGELFF. DNA for the CDR3: TGTGCCAGCAGCTTAGATACAGGGCGGGTCACCGGGGAGCTGTTTTTT.